The next 17 T cell receptor beta chains were all read from a single sample in a study of T cells in Graves' hyperthyroidism and ophthalmopathy (dated by TCRdb to between 2017 and 2020). The protocol used for the library was multiplex PCR. The sequencing machine was an Illumina HiSeq 2000. The TCR beta CDR3 regions were amplified from the RNA transcripts. A first-round RT-PCR of the TCR CDR3 used the HTBI primer set with the Qiagen OneStep RT-PCR kit. TCRdb reanalyzed the raw reads on its own, using fastp at Q25 for trimming and MiXCR for clone calling, and kept in-frame beta chains. Every entry covers one CDR3 protein and lists the most common genes and DNA from its rows. Recorded for this sample are around 700,000 distinct CDR3 sequences; 35% of them occurred a single time. The ten largest clones add up to approximately 31% of the sample. The sequencing sample was made of blood. All receptors derive from a woman in her forties with Graves' hyperthyroidism.

This clonotype occurred a few times. The chain uses TRBV6-2 or TRBV6-3 and TRBJ1-1; 7 bases map to TRBD1. CDR3 size: 13 residues. Germline CDR1 MNHEY, CDR2 SVGEGT. The junction had 5 bases not matched to a gene; V was cut back by 6 bases and J by 4 bases. CDR3 bases: TGTGCCAGCAGACAGGGGAGCGGCACTGAAGCTTTCTTT. Translating gives CASRQGSGTEAFF.

In regard to this clonotype: The final CDR3 position lacks the conserved phenylalanine or tryptophan, pointing to a likely read error. This chain uses TRBV7-9 with TRBJ1-1, with D perhaps TRBD1 (6 bases). The germline gives CDR1 SEHNR, CDR2 FQNEAQ (reference sequence). V lost 0 bases and J lost 7, with 18 bases in between. The CDR3 has 16 residues. CDR3 amino acids: CASSLAGDITGIEAFV. CDR3 coding DNA: TGTGCCAGCAGCTTAGCCGGAGATATCACAGGGATTGAAGCTTTCGTT.

At least ten counts were recorded for this clonotype. The gene calls are TRBV5-8 and TRBJ1-5, with TRBD1 identical over 7 bases. The CDR3 is made up of 14 amino acids. V trimming: 0 bases; J trimming: 4 bases; junction bases outside the gene matches: 1. Germline lookup yields CDR1 SGHTS and CDR2 YDEGEE. Here the CDR3 reads CASSLEGQNQPQHF. DNA of the CDR3: TGTGCCAGCAGCTTGGAGGGACAGAATCAGCCCCAGCATTTT. Full variable domain (missing parts from reference TRBV5-8 and TRBJ1-5): EAGVTQSPTHLIKTRGQQATLRCSPISGHTSVYWYQQALGLGLQFLLWYDEGEERNRGNFPPRFSGRQFPNYSSELNVNALELEDSALYLCASSLEGQNQPQHFGDGTRLSIL.

The table lists this clonotype with many counts. The V call is TRBV6-5, the J call TRBJ1-6; D not certain. This CDR3 contains 14 residues. Germline CDR1 reads MNHEY; CDR2 reads SVGAGI. V shed 7 bases and J shed 10 bases, with 17 bases lying between them. The CDR3 loop reads CASTLRGAGSPLHF. The CDR3 DNA reads TGTGCCAGCACCCTACGGGGAGCGGGGTCACCCCTCCACTTT.

The table lists this clonotype with a few counts. V is TRBV7-2 and J is TRBJ1-2, with a weak D call TRBD1 (6 bases). V was cut by 5 bases and J by 3 bases, with 16 bases left in between. The CDR3 spans 15 residues. Per the germline V gene, CDR1 is SGHTA and CDR2 is FQGNSA. CDR3 loop: CASSSGAGAHYGYTF. CDR3 coding DNA: TGTGCCAGCAGCAGTGGGGCGGGGGCCCACTATGGCTACACCTTC.

This clonotype was picked up many times. The chain combines TRBV12-3 or TRBV12-4 with TRBJ2-2; tentative D call: TRBD2 (6 bases). Trimming cost V 6 bases and J 1 base, with 9 bases left between them. The CDR3 is 14 amino acids. The CDR3: CASRPGGNTGELFF. The DNA of the CDR3 is TGTGCCAGCAGACCCGGGGGGAACACCGGGGAGCTGTTTTTT.

With regard to this clonotype: This may stem from a read error, because a much larger clone lies one nucleotide away. V and J are TRBV19 and TRBJ1-5; possibly TRBD1 for D (5 bases). Per the germline V gene, CDR1 is LNHDA and CDR2 is SQIVND (reference sequence). Trimming left V 6 bases short and J 6 bases short, with 18 bases between. The CDR3 is 15 residues long. CDR3 nucleotides: TGTGCCAGTAGCTCGTGGGGGGGGAAGGGTCAGCCCCAGCATTTT. Its protein is CASSSWGGKGQPQHF.

The rearrangement joins TRBV7-9 to TRBJ2-5; tentatively, D is TRBD2 (6 bases). Near its end, the DNA agrees better with TRBJ2-1, so the J call may be wrong. The CDR3 has 13 amino acids. Germline loops: CDR1 SEHNR, CDR2 FQNEAQ (reference sequence). CDR3 in amino acids: CASQRGGGNEQFF. CDR3 coding DNA: TGTGCCAGCCAACGTGGGGGAGGTAATGAGCAGTTCTTC.

This clonotype was observed many times. The chain uses TRBV6-5 and TRBJ2-7, with 7 bases identical to TRBD1. Germline CDR1 MNHEY, CDR2 SVGAGI. This CDR3 comprises 15 residues. Losses at the gene ends were 0 bases for V and 0 bases for J; bases not matched to a gene: 2. The CDR3 is CASSYSGGSSYEQYF. The DNA of the CDR3 is TGTGCCAGCAGTTACTCAGGGGGCAGCTCCTACGAGCAGTACTTC.

The V and J genes are TRBV7-4 and TRBJ2-5; tentatively, D is TRBD2 (6 bases). CDR1 and CDR2 from the germline V gene are SGHVT and SQSDAQ. The CDR3 extends over 15 amino acids. The germline V and J ends were trimmed by 7 bases and 2 bases, with 17 bases remaining between them. The CDR3 coding sequence is TGTGCCAGCAATCGACGGGTTGGGGGGCAAGAGACCCAGTACTTC. Protein sequence: CASNRRVGGQETQYF.

V is TRBV4-3 and J is TRBJ1-2, with D unclear. This CDR3 is built from 15 residues. V lost 3 bases, J lost 8 bases, and 19 bases lay in between. The germline gives CDR1 LGHNA, CDR2 YSLEER. In nucleotides, the CDR3 is TGCGCCAGCAGCCATAGTGGGAGACGGTCAAACGGCTACACCTTC. Translation gives CASSHSGRRSNGYTF.

The chain carries TRBV28 and TRBJ2-7, with D maybe TRBD2 (5 bases). The V gene lost 3 bases and the J gene lost 3 bases, with 9 bases spanning the gap. Germline lookup yields CDR1 MDHEN and CDR2 SYDVKM. CDR3 length equals 13 residues. The CDR3 reads CASSFRRSYEQYF. Here the CDR3 DNA reads TGTGCCAGCAGTTTCAGGAGGAGCTACGAGCAGTACTTC.

This clonotype was detected only once. One base away lies a much larger clone, so this may be a sequencing read error. No conserved phenylalanine or tryptophan is present at the end of the CDR3, so a read error is the likely explanation. The CDR3 DNA follows: TGCAGCGTTAGCGGTCTTAATACTAATCAGCCCCAGCATCTT. Its protein product is CSVSGLNTNQPQHL. This chain connects TRBV29-1 to TRBJ1-5; D call uncertain. V lost 5 bases to trimming and J lost 4 bases, with 15 bases between them. CDR1 is SQVTM and CDR2 is ANQGSEA in the germline V gene. The CDR3 extends over 14 amino acids.

This clonotype was seen at least ten times. The V call is TRBV10-3, the J call TRBJ2-7; TRBD1 matches at 7 bases. The V gene end was trimmed by 4 bases and the J gene end by 7 bases; junction bases not matched to a gene: 4. CDR3 length equals 12 residues. Germline V gives CDR1 ENHRY, CDR2 SYGVKD. The CDR3 spells CAISGQGPEQYF. CDR3 sequence (DNA): TGTGCCATCAGTGGACAGGGTCCAGAGCAGTACTTC.

Concerning this clonotype itself: Since the CDR3 does not end with the conserved phenylalanine or tryptophan, this likely comes from a read error. The DNA is left out, because the CDR3 cannot be placed on it with certainty; the CDR3 is given as TCRdb lists it. The CDR3 loop reads CASSEPTS. The V gene is TRBV2, the J gene TRBJ1-2. Looked up from germline, CDR1 is SNHLY and CDR2 is FYNNEI. The CDR3 comprises 8 residues, both ends counted.

This clonotype was detected many times. Sequence at one end of the junction differs from germline and may be a read error. The genes are TRBV19 and TRBJ1-2, with TRBD1 as a possible D gene (6 bases). Germline CDR1 reads LNHDA; CDR2 reads SQIVND (reference sequence). This CDR3 has 11 residues. The DNA for the CDR3 is TGTGCCAGTAGCACAGCTTCGGGGGCAGCCTTC. Its protein product is CASSTASGAAF.

The chain links TRBV12-3 or TRBV12-4 to TRBJ1-1; D is ambiguous. Trimming left V 11 bases short and J 1 base short, with 14 bases between. The length of the CDR3 is 13 residues. The CDR3: CADARGENTEAFF. The CDR3 coding sequence is TGTGCCGACGCTCGAGGAGAGAACACTGAAGCTTTCTTT.